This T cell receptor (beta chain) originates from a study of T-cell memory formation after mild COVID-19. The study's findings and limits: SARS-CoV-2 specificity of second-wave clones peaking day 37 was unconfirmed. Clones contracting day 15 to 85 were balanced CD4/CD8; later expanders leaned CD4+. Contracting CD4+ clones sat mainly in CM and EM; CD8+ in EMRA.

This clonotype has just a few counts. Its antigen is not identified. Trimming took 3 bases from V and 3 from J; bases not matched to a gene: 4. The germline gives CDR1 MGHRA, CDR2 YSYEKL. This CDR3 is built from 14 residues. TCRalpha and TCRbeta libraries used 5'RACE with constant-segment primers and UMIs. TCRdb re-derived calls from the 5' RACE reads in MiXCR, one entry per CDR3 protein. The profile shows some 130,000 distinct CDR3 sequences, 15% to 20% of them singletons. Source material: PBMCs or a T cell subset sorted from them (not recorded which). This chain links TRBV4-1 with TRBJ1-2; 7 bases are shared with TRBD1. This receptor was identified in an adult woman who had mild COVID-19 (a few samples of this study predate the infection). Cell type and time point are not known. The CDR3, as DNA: TGCGCCAGCAGCCACGGGACAGCAGACTATGGCTACACCTTC. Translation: CASSHGTADYGYTF.